This T cell receptor (beta chain) stems from a study of cytotoxic CD8 clonotypes in ibrutinib-treated CLL. Target depth was 1 in 200,000 to 1 in 1 million T cells, about 10x per clonotype. Measured with immunoSEQ multiplex PCR; TCRdb has only the in-frame clones, and not every one. The table records approximately 280,000 clones, less than 85% of them present only once. The germline V gene has CDR1 KGHSH and CDR2 LQKENI. Trimming shortened V by 3 bases and J by 5 bases, and 11 bases separated the two germline ends. The CDR3 sequence is 14 residues long. This clone has a single count. Genomic DNA in a quantity of around 2 micrograms was derived from cryopreserved PBMCs for TCR beta libraries.

This chain uses TRBV18 with TRBJ1-5; a weak D match, TRBD1 (5 bases). The specimen comprised PBMCs, sampled at disease progression, from a patient treated with ibrutinib. The TCR sequence derives from a human donor with chronic lymphocytic leukemia. Here the CDR3 reads CASSPTARDQPQHF. In DNA form, the CDR3 reads TGTGCCAGCTCACCGACAGCCCGGGATCAGCCCCAGCATTTT.